The 20 T cell receptor beta chains below come from one sample, sequenced in a study of cytomegalovirus exposure and HLA in healthy donors. Primers included in the PCR were 60 Vbeta and 13 Jbeta primers. The method was immunoSEQ multiplex PCR; TCRdb's version includes in-frame clones alone and lacks a portion of them. The table lists roughly 200,000 clones, 79% of them singletons. The material sequenced was PBMCs. Receptor source: a girl aged 10-17 years in good health and CMV-seropositive.

The chain couples TRBV11-2 to TRBJ1-5; a weak D match, TRBD1 (5 bases). The CDR3 extends over 15 amino acids. Looked up from germline, CDR1 is SGHAT and CDR2 is FQNNGV. The V end lost 0 bases, the J end lost 2 bases, and 8 bases lay between the germline ends. CDR3 residues: CASSLDGGGNQPQHF. CDR3 in DNA: TGTGCCAGCAGCTTAGACGGAGGGGGCAATCAGCCCCAGCATTTT.

For the CDR3, the DNA is TGTGCCAGCAGCACCCGGGAACCGCAGGTGGATCAGCCCCAGCATTTT. It codes for CASSTREPQVDQPQHF. The rearrangement joins TRBV21-1 to TRBJ1-5. TRBV21-1 is recorded as a pseudogene. This CDR3 spans 16 amino acids.

This sequence joins TRBV6-5 and TRBJ1-5, with TRBD1 matching 11 bases. Trimming at V came to 5 bases and at J to 5 bases, leaving 5 bases not matched to a gene. Germline loops: CDR1 MNHEY, CDR2 SVGAGI. The CDR3 is made up of 15 amino acids. The CDR3 reads CASSPGQGAYQPQHF. For the CDR3, the DNA is TGTGCCAGCAGTCCTGGACAGGGGGCCTATCAGCCCCAGCATTTT.

The chain links TRBV5-4 to TRBJ1-6; D is perhaps TRBD1 (6 bases). V lost 3 bases and J lost 7, with 17 bases in between. CDR3 length equals 16 residues. Per germline, CDR1 SGHNT and CDR2 YYREEE (reference sequence). DNA for the CDR3: TGTGCCAGCAGCTGGGGGAGGGGGAACTCGAATTCACCCCTCCACTTT. As protein: CASSWGRGNSNSPLHF.

The chain is built from TRBV7-2 and TRBJ1-3, with 9 nucleotides matching TRBD1. Unmatched junction bases numbered 0, after V lost 4 bases and J lost 2 bases. CDR3 length: 14 amino acids. The germline V gene has CDR1 SGHTA and CDR2 FQGNSA. Here the CDR3 DNA reads TGTGCCAGCAGCTGGGACAGGGCTGGAAACACCATATATTTT. Protein: CASSWDRAGNTIYF.

The chain employs TRBV27 and TRBJ2-7, with TRBD2 identical over 7 bases. Germline CDR1 reads MNHEY; CDR2 reads SMNVEV (reference sequence). The CDR3 contains 14 residues. Trimming cost V 3 bases and J 3 bases; bases outside gene matches: 5. CDR3 sequence reads: CASSFLGGNYEQYF. The CDR3 coding sequence is TGTGCCAGCAGTTTTTTGGGAGGGAACTACGAGCAGTACTTC.

The CDR3 sequence is CASSTRGQTYEQYF. The DNA for the CDR3 is TGTGCCAGCAGCACGCGGGGACAGACCTACGAGCAGTACTTC. The V call is TRBV7-2, the J call TRBJ2-7; TRBD1 is a possible D gene (7 bases). V shed 5 bases and J shed 2 bases, with 13 bases lying between them. The CDR3 totals 14 residues. Germline V gene data show CDR1 as SGHTA and CDR2 as FQGNSA.

This clone appeared a few times. The chain joins TRBV5-4 to TRBJ1-4; tentatively, D is TRBD1 (5 bases). Trimming stripped 4 bases from V and 0 bases from J, with 10 bases between. The CDR3 contains 15 residues. Germline V gene lookup returns CDR1 SGHNT and CDR2 YYREEE (reference sequence). CDR3 coding DNA: TGTGCCAGCAGCCCGGGGGGGACAACTAATGAAAAACTGTTTTTT. It is translated as CASSPGGTTNEKLFF. Drawing the rest from reference TRBV5-4 and TRBJ1-4, the complete variable domain is ETGVTQSPTHLIKTRGQQVTLRCSSQSGHNTVSWYQQALGQGPQFIFQYYREEENGRGNFPPRFSGLQFPNYSSELNVNALELDDSALYLCASSPGGTTNEKLFFGSGTQLSVL.

The chain uses TRBV18 and TRBJ2-3, with 8 positions matching TRBD2. V gave up 0 bases and J gave up 2 bases; unmatched junction bases: 4. The CDR3 has 16 amino acids. Germline V CDR1 and CDR2: KGHSH, LQKENI. CDR3 loop: CASSPPTSESTDTQYF. The DNA for the CDR3 is TGTGCCAGCTCACCACCGACTAGCGAATCCACAGATACGCAGTATTTT.

The chain recombines TRBV7-9 with TRBJ2-5, with a tentative D call TRBD1 (5 bases). The CDR3 covers 16 residues. Deletions cut 5 bases from V and 2 bases from J, with 18 bases between. In germline, CDR1 is SEHNR, CDR2 FQNEAQ (reference sequence). The CDR3 loop reads CASSEFSRVGQETQYF. The CDR3 region has the DNA TGTGCCAGCAGCGAATTTTCCAGGGTAGGGCAAGAGACCCAGTACTTC.

The chain recombines TRBV5-1 with TRBJ1-4, with D possibly TRBD1 on 6 matching bases. Germline V gene lookup returns CDR1 SGHRS and CDR2 YFSETQ. This CDR3 contains 15 residues. Trimming left V 4 bases short and J 6 bases short, with 16 bases between. Here the CDR3 DNA reads TGCGCCAGCAGCCCGGGGGAGGGGGGCTATGAAAAACTGTTTTTT. Protein: CASSPGEGGYEKLFF.

The rearrangement joins TRBV5-6 to TRBJ2-7; 7 nucleotides match TRBD2. V was clipped by 7 bases and J by 2 bases; unmatched bases: 9. The CDR3 totals 14 residues. The germline V gene has CDR1 SGHDT and CDR2 YYEEEE. CDR3 DNA: TGTGCCAGCGCCCCGGGGGGACTTACCTACGAGCAGTACTTC. The encoded protein is CASAPGGLTYEQYF.

The gene calls are TRBV7-9 and TRBJ2-7, with D maybe TRBD2 (6 bases). Germline CDR1 and CDR2: SEHNR and FQNEAQ (reference sequence). The V gene lost 2 bases and the J gene lost 3 bases, with 11 bases spanning the gap. This CDR3 region has 14 residues. CDR3 nucleotides: TGTGCCAGCAGCTTATGGGGGGAGGACTACGAGCAGTACTTC. Its protein is CASSLWGEDYEQYF.

The rearrangement links TRBV4-2 to TRBJ2-3, with D maybe TRBD2 (6 bases). With 4 bases removed from V and 2 bases from J, the gap between germline ends came to 13 bases. The CDR3 is made up of 15 amino acids. CDR1 and CDR2 (germline): LGHNA, YNFKEQ. This chain's CDR3 is CASSLEPDYTDTQYF. The CDR3, as DNA: TGTGCCAGCAGCCTAGAACCGGACTACACAGATACGCAGTATTTT.

The chain is built from TRBV6-6 and TRBJ2-5, with D perhaps matching TRBD1 (6 bases). V lost 4 bases and J lost 4, with 10 bases in between. The germline V gene encodes CDR1 MNHNY and CDR2 SVGAGI (reference sequence). The CDR3 contains 13 residues. CDR3 region: CASSSGARETQYF. Here the CDR3 DNA reads TGTGCCAGCAGTTCAGGGGCCCGAGAGACCCAGTACTTC.

The J gene is TRBJ2-3, the V gene TRBV7-2; 9 bases line up with TRBD1. The CDR3 has 14 amino acids. V gave up 5 bases and J gave up 6 bases; unmatched junction bases: 6. From germline, CDR1 is SGHTA and CDR2 FQGNSA. The CDR3 DNA reads as TGTGCCAGCAGCGCGACAGGGGGAATGGATACGCAGTATTTT. It specifies CASSATGGMDTQYF.

The chain combines TRBV28 with TRBJ1-4, with 8 bases aligning to TRBD1. The J segment lost 10 bases and the V segment lost 5 bases, leaving 15 bases of the junction unmatched. Germline CDR1 and CDR2: MDHEN and SYDVKM. The CDR3 loop spans 16 amino acids. Here the CDR3 reads CASSQTTTGGRVKLFF. CDR3 coding DNA: TGTGCCAGCAGTCAAACTACTACAGGGGGGAGGGTAAAACTGTTTTTT.

The chain recombines TRBV7-2 with TRBJ2-3, with TRBD2 as a possible D gene (7 bases). The CDR3 consists of 15 residues. The V gene's germline CDR1 is SGHTA and CDR2 FQGNSA. Trimming removed 6 bases from V and 2 bases from J, with 15 bases in between. CDR3 DNA: TGTGCCAGCAGTAAGGGGGGGGCCGTCACAGATACGCAGTATTTT. Translated: CASSKGGAVTDTQYF.

The gene calls are TRBV6-1 and TRBJ2-7, with 8 bases that match TRBD1. V lost 4 bases, J lost 2 bases, and 4 bases stayed unmatched. The CDR3 has 14 amino acids. The germline gives CDR1 MNHNS, CDR2 SASEGT. The CDR3 DNA follows: TGTGCCAGCAGTGTACAGGGGGGACCCTACGAGCAGTACTTC. This sequence encodes CASSVQGGPYEQYF.

This clone was counted between two and nine times. This same CDR3 is encoded by further DNA sequences in the sample. The CDR3 bases are TGTGCCAGCAGTGACGGGGGGGCCGCAGATACGCAGTATTTT. This encodes CASSDGGAADTQYF. The chain uses TRBV6-4 and TRBJ2-3; tentatively, D is TRBD2 (7 bases). This CDR3 is built from 14 residues. Between the trimmed V and J ends, which lost 2 bases and 4 bases, there was a span of 10 bases. Looked up from germline, CDR1 is MRHNA and CDR2 is SNTAGT.